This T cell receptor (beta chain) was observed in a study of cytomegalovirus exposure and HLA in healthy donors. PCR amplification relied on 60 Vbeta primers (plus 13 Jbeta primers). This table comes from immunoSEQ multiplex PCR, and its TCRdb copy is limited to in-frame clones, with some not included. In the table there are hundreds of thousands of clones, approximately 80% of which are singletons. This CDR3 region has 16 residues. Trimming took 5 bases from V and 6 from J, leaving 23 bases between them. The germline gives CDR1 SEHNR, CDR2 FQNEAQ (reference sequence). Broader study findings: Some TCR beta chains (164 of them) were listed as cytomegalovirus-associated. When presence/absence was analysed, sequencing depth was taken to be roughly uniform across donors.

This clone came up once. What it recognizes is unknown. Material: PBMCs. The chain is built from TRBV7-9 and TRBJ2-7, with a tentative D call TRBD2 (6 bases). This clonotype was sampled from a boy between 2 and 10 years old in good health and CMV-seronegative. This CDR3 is CASSPDRGTFPSEQYF. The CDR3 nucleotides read TGTGCCAGCAGCCCTGACCGAGGGACTTTCCCTTCCGAGCAGTACTTC.